One and the same sample provided the 16 T cell receptor beta chains below, sequenced in a study of CD4 T cell repertoires in COVID-19. These memory T cells were uncultured and sequenced directly after ex vivo isolation. The data were produced by immunoSEQ multiplex PCR, yet TCRdb's version contains in-frame clones alone and is incomplete. The sample consists of around 22,000 clones, more than 75% of them appearing once. The source was central memory CD4+ T cells from blood, collected before the COVID-19 pandemic. These receptors were collected from a human donor who had COVID-19.

The chain combines TRBV6-1 with TRBJ1-4; TRBD1 agrees at 9 bases. Unmatched junction bases numbered 8, after V lost 4 bases and J lost 11 bases. Germline values: CDR1 MNHNS, CDR2 SASEGT. The CDR3 sequence is 14 residues long. The CDR3 protein is CASSVGQGIEKLFF. The CDR3 region has the DNA TGTGCCAGCAGTGTAGGACAGGGGATAGAGAAACTGTTTTTT.

This rearrangement joins TRBV5-1 to TRBJ2-7, with 9 bases matching TRBD1. The CDR3 has 15 amino acids. V dropped 1 base and J dropped 6; count of bases not matched to a gene: 8. CDR1 is SGHRS and CDR2 is YFSETQ in the germline V gene. The DNA of the CDR3 is TGCGCCAGCAGCTTGAGGGTACAGGGGGCGCGCGAGCAGTACTTC. Translating it yields CASSLRVQGAREQYF.

The chain uses TRBV2 and TRBJ2-5; 7 bases map to TRBD2. The J segment lost 2 bases and the V segment lost 6 bases, leaving 3 bases of the junction unmatched. The CDR3 consists of 13 residues. Per germline, CDR1 SNHLY and CDR2 FYNNEI. The CDR3 region has the DNA TGTGCCAGCAGGCTAGCGGAACAAGAGACCCAGTACTTC. Its protein product is CASRLAEQETQYF.

The V gene is TRBV18, the J gene TRBJ2-1; D gene unclear. V lost 6 bases and J 2 bases, leaving 14 bases between the germline ends. CDR1 and CDR2 (germline): KGHSH, LQKENI. This CDR3 region has 15 residues. The CDR3 spells CASSPGFTTYNEQFF. CDR3 nucleotide sequence: TGTGCCAGCTCCCCCGGTTTCACGACCTACAATGAGCAGTTCTTC.

The chain combines TRBV18 with TRBJ2-1, with 14 nucleotides matching TRBD2. This CDR3 spans 15 amino acids. Germline V CDR1 and CDR2: KGHSH, LQKENI. V lost 4 bases, J lost 9 bases, and 5 bases stayed unmatched. CDR3 DNA sequence: TGTGCCAGCTCACTGGGACTAGCGGGAGAGGTTGAGCAGTTCTTC. This sequence encodes CASSLGLAGEVEQFF.

This chain joins TRBV4-2 and TRBJ2-1, with 7 bases that match TRBD2. The V and J ends lost 1 base and 5 bases, in that order; junction bases with no gene match: 8. Germline CDR1 is LGHNA and CDR2 is YNFKEQ. CDR3 size: 16 residues. This CDR3 is CASSQGSGKGDNEQFF. CDR3 bases: TGTGCCAGCAGCCAAGGAAGCGGGAAAGGGGACAATGAGCAGTTCTTC.

This chain connects TRBV7-6 to TRBJ2-7, with D tentatively TRBD2 (5 bases). The CDR3 length is 13 residues. CDR1 is SGHVS and CDR2 is FNYEAQ in the germline V gene. V was trimmed by 4 bases and J by 3 bases, leaving 10 bases between them. Here the CDR3 reads CASSSREGYEQYF. The CDR3 DNA is TGTGCCAGCAGCTCCCGTGAGGGCTACGAGCAGTACTTC.

The table lists this clone with a few counts. The chain joins TRBV11-3 to TRBJ2-3, with unresolved D. The CDR3 spans 16 residues. The V gene lost 4 bases and the J gene lost 6 bases, with 20 bases spanning the gap. Looked up from germline, CDR1 is SGHNT and CDR2 is YENEEA. CDR3 bases: TGTGCCAGCAGCTCTTCAGCTGACACCATTATCGATACGCAGTATTTT. Protein product: CASSSSADTIIDTQYF.

The V and J genes are TRBV9 and TRBJ2-1; D may be TRBD1 (6 bases). From germline, CDR1 is SGDLS and CDR2 YYNGEE. This CDR3 has 14 residues. The ends were cut back, 3 bases at V and 6 bases at J, with 13 bases in the middle. CDR3 coding DNA: TGTGCCAGCAGCGCACAGGGTACCATCAATGAGCAGTTCTTC. This encodes CASSAQGTINEQFF.

This sequence joins TRBV5-1 and TRBJ2-7, with TRBD2 matching 7 bases. The CDR3 extends over 16 amino acids. Trimming took 0 bases from V and 0 from J; bases not matched to a gene: 6. CDR1 and CDR2 from the germline V gene are SGHRS and YFSETQ. CDR3 DNA sequence: TGCGCCAGCAGCTTGGAGAGTAGCGGGCCCTCCTACGAGCAGTACTTC. It yields the protein CASSLESSGPSYEQYF.

Note on this clone: A junction end diverges from the germline sequence, so it may reflect a read error. V gene TRBV9 combines with J gene TRBJ1-1, with D perhaps TRBD1 (6 bases). From germline, CDR1 is SGDLS and CDR2 YYNGEE. The CDR3 extends over 14 amino acids. CDR3 DNA sequence: TGTGCCAGCAACGTACCATTACAGGGAACTGAAGCTTTCTTT. This gives the protein CASNVPLQGTEAFF.

V gene TRBV20-1 combines with J gene TRBJ2-1; D not certain. The germline CDR1 and CDR2 sequences are DFQATT and SNEGSKA (reference sequence). The CDR3 loop spans 10 amino acids. With 8 bases removed from V and 12 bases from J, the gap between germline ends came to 14 bases. The CDR3: CSPEERRQFF. The CDR3 region has the DNA TGCAGTCCGGAAGAGCGAAGGCAGTTCTTC.

The genes are TRBV6-6 and TRBJ1-4; TRBD1 matches at 7 bases. V gave up 6 bases and J gave up 8 bases; unmatched junction bases: 9. The germline CDR1 and CDR2 sequences are MNHNY and SVGAGI (reference sequence). The length of the CDR3 is 14 residues. CDR3: CASSRGQGVEKLFF. The CDR3 DNA is TGTGCCAGCAGCCGGGGCCAGGGGGTAGAAAAACTGTTTTTT.

The rearrangement links TRBV12-5 to TRBJ1-5; 7 bases fit TRBD1. Germline V CDR1 and CDR2: LGHNT, FRNRAP. The CDR3 runs 14 residues. The ends lost 3 bases at V and 6 bases at J; junction bases unmatched: 5. CDR3 sequence reads: CASGFNRGSQPQHF. CDR3 nucleotides: TGTGCTAGTGGTTTCAACAGGGGAAGTCAGCCCCAGCATTTT.

The chain has TRBV5-5 and TRBJ2-5, with D possibly being TRBD1 (6 bases). Germline CDR1 and CDR2: SGHKS and YYEKEE (reference sequence). With 4 bases removed from V and 2 bases from J, the gap between germline ends came to 12 bases. The CDR3 is made up of 14 amino acids. CDR3 loop: CASSLGTTQETQYF. In nucleotides, the CDR3 is TGTGCCAGCAGCCTAGGGACAACACAAGAGACCCAGTACTTC.

The chain employs TRBV29-1 and TRBJ2-1; 8 nucleotides match TRBD2. CDR3 length: 13 residues. Trimming cost V 4 bases and J 9 bases; bases outside gene matches: 8. The germline V gene has CDR1 SQVTM and CDR2 ANQGSEA. The CDR3 region has the DNA TGCAGCGTTGTACTAGCGGCGTCCACTGAGCAGTTCTTC. This gives the protein CSVVLAASTEQFF.